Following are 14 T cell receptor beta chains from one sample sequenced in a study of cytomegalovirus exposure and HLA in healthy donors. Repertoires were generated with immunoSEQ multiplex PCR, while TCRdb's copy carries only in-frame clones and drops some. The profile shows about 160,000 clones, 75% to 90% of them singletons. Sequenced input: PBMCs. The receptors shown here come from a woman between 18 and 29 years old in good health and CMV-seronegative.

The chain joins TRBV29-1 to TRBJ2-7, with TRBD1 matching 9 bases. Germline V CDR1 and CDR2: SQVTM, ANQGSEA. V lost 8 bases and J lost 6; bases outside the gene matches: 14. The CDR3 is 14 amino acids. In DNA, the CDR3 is TGCAGCTACTCCAGAGGGACAGGGAATTCCGAGCAGTACTTC. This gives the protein CSYSRGTGNSEQYF.

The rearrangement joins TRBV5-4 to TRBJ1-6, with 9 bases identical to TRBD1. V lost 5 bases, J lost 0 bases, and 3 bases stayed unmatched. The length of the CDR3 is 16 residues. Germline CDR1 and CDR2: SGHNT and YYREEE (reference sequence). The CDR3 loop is CASRLTGGSYNSPLHF. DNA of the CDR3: TGTGCCAGCAGATTGACAGGGGGCTCCTATAATTCACCCCTCCACTTT.

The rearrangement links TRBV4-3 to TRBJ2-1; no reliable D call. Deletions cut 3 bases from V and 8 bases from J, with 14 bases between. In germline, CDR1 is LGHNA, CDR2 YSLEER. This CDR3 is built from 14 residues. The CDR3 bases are TGCGCCAGCAGCCAGGATAGCCTCACATATGAGCAGTTCTTC. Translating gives CASSQDSLTYEQFF.

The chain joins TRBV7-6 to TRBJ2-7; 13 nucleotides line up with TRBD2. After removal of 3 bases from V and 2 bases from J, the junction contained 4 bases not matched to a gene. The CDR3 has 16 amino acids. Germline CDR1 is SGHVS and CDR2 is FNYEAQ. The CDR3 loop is CASSFGLAGETYEQYF. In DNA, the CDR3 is TGTGCCAGCAGCTTCGGACTAGCGGGAGAAACCTACGAGCAGTACTTC.

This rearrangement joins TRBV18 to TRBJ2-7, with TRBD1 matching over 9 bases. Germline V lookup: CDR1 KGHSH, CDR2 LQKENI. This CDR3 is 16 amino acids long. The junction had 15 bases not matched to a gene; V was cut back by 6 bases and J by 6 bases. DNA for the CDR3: TGTGCCAGCTCGCAGTGGGCGGGACAGGGTGTGTCCGAGCAGTACTTC. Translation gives CASSQWAGQGVSEQYF.

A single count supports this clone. CDR3 nucleotide sequence: TGCGCCAGCAGCCTAGGCCCGGGACTTCTCACAGATACGCAGTATTTT. It specifies CASSLGPGLLTDTQYF. The V call is TRBV5-1, the J call TRBJ2-3, with D perhaps matching TRBD2 (6 bases). Germline-derived CDR1 and CDR2 are SGHRS and YFSETQ. The CDR3 consists of 16 residues. Trimming removed 4 bases at V and 2 bases at J, with 17 bases between. Variable domain in full (rest from reference TRBV5-1 and TRBJ2-3): KAGVTQTPRYLIKTRGQQVTLSCSPISGHRSVSWYQQTPGQGLQFLFEYFSETQRNKGNFPGRFSGRQFSNSRSEMNVSTLELGDSALYLCASSLGPGLLTDTQYFGPGTRLTVL.

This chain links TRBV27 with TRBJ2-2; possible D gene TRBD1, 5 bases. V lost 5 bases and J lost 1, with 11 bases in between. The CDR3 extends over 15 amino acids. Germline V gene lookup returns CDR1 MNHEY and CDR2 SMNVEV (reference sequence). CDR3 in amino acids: CASSPQQVNTGELFF. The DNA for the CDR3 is TGTGCCAGCAGTCCGCAACAGGTGAACACCGGGGAGCTGTTTTTT.

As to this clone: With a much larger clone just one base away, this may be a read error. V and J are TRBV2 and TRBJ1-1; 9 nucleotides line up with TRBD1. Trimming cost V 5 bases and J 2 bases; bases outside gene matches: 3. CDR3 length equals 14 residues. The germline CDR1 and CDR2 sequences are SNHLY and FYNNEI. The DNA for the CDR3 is TGTGCCAGCAGTCGACAGGGGGGAAACACTGAAGCTTTCTTT. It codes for CASSRQGGNTEAFF.

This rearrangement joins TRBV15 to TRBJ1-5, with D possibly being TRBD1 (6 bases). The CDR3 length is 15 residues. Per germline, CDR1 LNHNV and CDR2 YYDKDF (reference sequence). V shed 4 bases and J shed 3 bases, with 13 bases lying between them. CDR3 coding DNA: TGTGCCACCAGCACAGGGGCCACCTACAATCAGCCCCAGCATTTT. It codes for CATSTGATYNQPQHF. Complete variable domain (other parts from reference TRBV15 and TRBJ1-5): DAMVIQNPRYQVTQFGKPVTLSCSQTLNHNVMYWYQQKSSQAPKLLFHYYDKDFNNEADTPDNFQSRRPNTSFCFLDIRSPGLGDTAMYLCATSTGATYNQPQHFGDGTRLSIL.

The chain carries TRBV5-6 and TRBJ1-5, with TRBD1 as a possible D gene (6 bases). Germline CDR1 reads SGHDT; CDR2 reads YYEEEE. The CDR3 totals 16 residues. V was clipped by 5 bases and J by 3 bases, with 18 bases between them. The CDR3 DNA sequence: TGTGCCAGCAGTCTGGGGGCAATAACAATCAATCAGCCCCAGCATTTT. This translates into CASSLGAITINQPQHF.

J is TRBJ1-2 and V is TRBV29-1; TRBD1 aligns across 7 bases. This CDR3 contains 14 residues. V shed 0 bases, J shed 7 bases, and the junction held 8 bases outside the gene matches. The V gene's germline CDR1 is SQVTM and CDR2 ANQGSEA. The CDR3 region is CSVEDSKQGLGYTF. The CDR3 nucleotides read TGCAGCGTTGAAGATTCGAAACAGGGGCTTGGCTACACCTTC.

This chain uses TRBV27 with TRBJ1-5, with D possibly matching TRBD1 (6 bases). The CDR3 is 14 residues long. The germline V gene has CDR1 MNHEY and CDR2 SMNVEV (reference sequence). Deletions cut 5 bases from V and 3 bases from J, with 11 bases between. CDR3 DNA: TGTGCCAGCAGTCCCAGGGGTCTCAATCAGCCCCAGCATTTT. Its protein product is CASSPRGLNQPQHF.

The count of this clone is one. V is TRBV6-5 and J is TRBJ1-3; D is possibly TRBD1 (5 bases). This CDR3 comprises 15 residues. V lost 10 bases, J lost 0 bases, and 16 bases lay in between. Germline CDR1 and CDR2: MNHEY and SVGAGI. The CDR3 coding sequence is TGTGCCACCACTCAGGGCCCCTTCTCTGGAAACACCATATATTTT. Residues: CATTQGPFSGNTIYF.

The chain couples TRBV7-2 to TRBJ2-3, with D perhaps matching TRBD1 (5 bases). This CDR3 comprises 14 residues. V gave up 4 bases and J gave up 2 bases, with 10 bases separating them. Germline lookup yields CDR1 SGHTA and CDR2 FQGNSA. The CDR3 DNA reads TGTGCCAGCAGCTCCCAGGGATCCACAGATACGCAGTATTTT. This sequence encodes CASSSQGSTDTQYF. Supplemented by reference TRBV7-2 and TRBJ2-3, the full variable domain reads GAGVSQSPSNKVTEKGKDVELRCDPISGHTALYWYRQSLGQGLEFLIYFQGNSAPDKSGLPSDRFSAERTGGSVSTLTIQRTQQEDSAVYLCASSSQGSTDTQYFGPGTRLTVL.